The 28 T cell receptor beta chains listed next were all sequenced from one sample in a study of T cells in Graves' hyperthyroidism and ophthalmopathy. There were TCR beta CDR3 regions amplified from RNA transcripts. The HTBI set primed first-round TCR CDR3 RT-PCR. Each CDR3 protein is one row after TCRdb ran MiXCR on the multiplex PCR reads. The sample holds 300,000 or so distinct CDR3 sequences, approximately 17% seen once. The sample comprised blood. Receptor source: an older woman with Graves' ophthalmopathy.

This clonotype was observed at least ten times. This rearrangement joins TRBV28 to TRBJ1-2, with a possible D match to TRBD1 (5 bases). CDR1 and CDR2 from the germline V gene are MDHEN and SYDVKM. The CDR3 contains 12 residues. Trimming took off 4 bases at V and 13 bases at J, with 16 bases between the two ends. The CDR3 nucleotides read TGTGCCAGCAGTTCGGAGACAGCCGTCTTCACCTTC. It codes for CASSSETAVFTF.

This clonotype occurred many times. This chain joins TRBV29-1 and TRBJ1-5; TRBD1 matches 12 bases. V was clipped by 5 bases and J by 2 bases; unmatched bases: 10. Germline V gene lookup returns CDR1 SQVTM and CDR2 ANQGSEA. The CDR3 is 17 amino acids. The CDR3 is CSVSLGQGAMGNQPQHF. Here the CDR3 DNA reads TGCAGCGTTTCATTGGGACAGGGGGCGATGGGCAATCAGCCCCAGCATTTT.

On this clonotype itself: A read error may be the cause here, since a much bigger clone is one base away. The chain carries TRBV27 and TRBJ2-1; D might be TRBD2 (6 bases). Germline CDR1 and CDR2: MNHEY and SMNVEV (reference sequence). This CDR3 contains 16 residues. Trimming removed 4 bases at V and 3 bases at J, with 16 bases between. The CDR3 nucleotides are TGTGCCAGCAGTTCTGAGGGGCGGGAATTCTACAATGAGCAGTTCTTC. Its protein is CASSSEGREFYNEQFF.

This clonotype has a handful of counts. The junction does not match germline at one end; this may be a read error. The J gene is TRBJ2-3, the V gene TRBV12-3 or TRBV12-4, with TRBD1 matching over 7 bases. The CDR3 loop spans 16 amino acids. In DNA, the CDR3 is TGTGCCAGCAGCCCCCCTCCAGGACAGGACCTTAATACGCGGTATTTT. Translating gives CASSPPPGQDLNTRYF.

At least ten counts were recorded for this clonotype. V usage is TRBV5-1 and J usage is TRBJ2-7; TRBD2 matches 12 bases. Germline-derived CDR1 and CDR2 are SGHRS and YFSETQ. The CDR3 totals 15 residues. The J segment lost 3 bases and the V segment lost 3 bases, leaving 4 bases of the junction unmatched. CDR3 DNA sequence: TGCGCCAGCAGCTCGACTAGCGGGAGTATCTACGAGCAGTACTTC. Protein: CASSSTSGSIYEQYF.

This clonotype appeared many times. J is TRBJ1-1 and V is TRBV6-5; D may be TRBD1 (5 bases). Trimming took off 2 bases at V and 1 base at J, with 14 bases between the two ends. The CDR3 has 16 amino acids. In germline, CDR1 is MNHEY, CDR2 SVGAGI. CDR3 residues: CASSYRQLAPNTEAFF. The CDR3 DNA is TGTGCCAGCAGTTACCGACAGTTAGCACCGAACACTGAAGCTTTCTTT.

This clonotype has ten or more counts. The rearrangement joins TRBV29-1 to TRBJ2-3, with 10 bases that match TRBD1. The length of the CDR3 is 18 residues. CDR1 SQVTM and CDR2 ANQGSEA come from the germline V gene. V lost 7 bases, J lost 7 bases, and 23 bases stayed unmatched. CDR3 DNA sequence: TGCAGCGGTCTAGCCACGGGACAGGGGAACGGGGGAAGGAATACGCAGTATTTT. Translation gives CSGLATGQGNGGRNTQYF.

The chain combines TRBV6-1 with TRBJ2-5, with 8 bases fitting TRBD1. J lost 4 bases, V lost 3 bases, and 16 bases had no gene match. Germline assignment: CDR1 MNHNS and CDR2 SASEGT. CDR3 length: 18 residues. The CDR3 nucleotides are TGTGCCAGCAGTGATTCCAGGGGGCGGTTGATGACAGGAGAGACCCAGTACTTC. Its protein product is CASSDSRGRLMTGETQYF.

V is TRBV20-1 and J is TRBJ2-7, with 9 bases lining up with TRBD2. V lost 2 bases to trimming and J lost 6 bases; unmatched junction nucleotides: 8. Germline CDR1 is DFQATT and CDR2 is SNEGSKA (reference sequence). The CDR3 consists of 14 residues. CDR3 bases: TGCAGTGCTAGACCCCCGGGACTAGCCCGCGAGCAGTACTTC. Protein sequence: CSARPPGLAREQYF.

Details on this clonotype: Mismatch with germline at one junction end may stem from a read error. The chain employs TRBV11-2 and TRBJ2-1; 7 positions agree with TRBD2. The CDR3 consists of 15 residues. Per the germline V gene, CDR1 is SGHAT and CDR2 is FQNNGV. Here the CDR3 reads CASSFGLDAYNERFF. CDR3 in DNA: TGTGCCAGCAGCTTTGGACTAGACGCTTACAATGAGCGGTTCTTC. The full variable domain, with the rest looked up from reference TRBV11-2 and TRBJ2-1, is EAGVAQSPRYKIIEKRQSVAFWCNPISGHATLYWYQQILGQGPKLLIQFQNNGVVDDSQLPKDRFSAERLKGVDSTLKIQPAKLEDSAVYLCASSFGLDAYNERFFGPGTRLTVL.

This clonotype was seen repeatedly, ten times or more. This chain joins TRBV12-3 or TRBV12-4 and TRBJ2-3; D is perhaps TRBD2 (5 bases). The CDR3 covers 15 residues. V was cut by 6 bases and J by 0 bases, with 13 bases left in between. The CDR3 bases are TGTGCCAGCAGCCCCAAAGGAGGTAGCACAGATACGCAGTATTTT. Protein: CASSPKGGSTDTQYF.

Many counts were recorded for this clonotype. The chain's CDR3 is CASSYSRDRLEAFF. In nucleotides, the CDR3 is TGTGCCAGCAGTTACTCTAGGGACAGACTTGAAGCTTTCTTT. V is TRBV6-5 and J is TRBJ1-1; TRBD1 aligns across 7 bases. The CDR3 extends over 14 amino acids. Germline CDR1 is MNHEY and CDR2 is SVGAGI. Trimming took 0 bases from V and 7 from J; bases not matched to a gene: 5.

The V and J genes are TRBV4-2 and TRBJ2-1, with TRBD2 as a possible D gene (6 bases). This CDR3 spans 15 amino acids. The V and J ends lost 1 base and 8 bases respectively, with 15 bases between them. CDR1 is LGHNA and CDR2 is YNFKEQ in the germline V gene. The CDR3 protein is CASSQVHGSRYEQFF. Written as DNA, the CDR3 is TGTGCCAGCAGCCAAGTTCACGGGAGTAGGTATGAGCAGTTCTTC.

This clonotype was seen a handful of times. The chain combines TRBV9 with TRBJ1-3; no clear D gene. This CDR3 has 15 residues. Germline CDR1 and CDR2: SGDLS and YYNGEE. The ends were cut back, 3 bases at V and 0 bases at J, with 10 bases in the middle. DNA of the CDR3: TGTGCCAGCAGCGACGAATCCAGCTCTGGAAACACCATATATTTT. It translates to CASSDESSSGNTIYF.

The V call is TRBV10-3, the J call TRBJ2-1; TRBD2 agrees at 11 bases. The J segment lost 12 bases and the V segment lost 0 bases, leaving 1 base of the junction unmatched. Germline V gives CDR1 ENHRY, CDR2 SYGVKD. This CDR3 is built from 13 residues. The CDR3 protein is CAISESGLAGQFF. Written as DNA, the CDR3 is TGTGCCATCAGTGAGTCCGGACTAGCGGGGCAGTTCTTC.

This clonotype has at least ten counts. V gene TRBV6-1 combines with J gene TRBJ2-3; 11 bases map to TRBD1. V shed 5 bases and J 1 base; nucleotides not matched to a gene: 11. The V gene's germline CDR1 is MNHNS and CDR2 SASEGT. The CDR3 is 18 amino acids. CDR3 DNA: TGTGCCAGCAGTCCGGGACAGGGGGACCTTGAAGGCACAGATACGCAGTATTTT. Translated, it gives CASSPGQGDLEGTDTQYF.

This clonotype was observed many times. The genes are TRBV7-2 and TRBJ2-1; 7 nucleotides match TRBD2. The CDR3 contains 15 residues. With 3 bases clipped from V and 2 bases from J, the junction kept 4 bases outside the gene matches. The germline V gene encodes CDR1 SGHTA and CDR2 FQGNSA. CDR3 amino acids: CASSFSGFPYNEQFF. As DNA, the CDR3 is TGTGCCAGCAGCTTTAGCGGGTTTCCCTACAATGAGCAGTTCTTC.

The J gene is TRBJ2-7, the V gene TRBV10-3, with TRBD1 matching over 9 bases. Germline trimming cut 2 bases from V and 3 bases from J; bases unmatched to any gene: 5. Germline V gene lookup returns CDR1 ENHRY and CDR2 SYGVKD. CDR3 length: 15 residues. The DNA of the CDR3 is TGTGCCATCAGTGAGCCCCACAGGGGGCTCTACGAGCAGTACTTC. Translated, it gives CAISEPHRGLYEQYF.

In DNA form, the CDR3 reads TGTGCCAGCAGTGGGGAGGGACAAGAGACCCAGTACTTC. As protein: CASSGEGQETQYF. The V gene is TRBV28, the J gene TRBJ2-5, with 7 bases aligning to TRBD2. CDR1 is MDHEN and CDR2 is SYDVKM in the germline V gene. With 5 bases clipped from V and 2 bases from J, the junction kept 2 bases outside the gene matches. CDR3 length: 13 residues.

The chain uses TRBV4-2 and TRBJ1-1; D remains ambiguous. The CDR3 spans 14 residues. Looked up from germline, CDR1 is LGHNA and CDR2 is YNFKEQ. The V end lost 3 bases, the J end lost 2 bases, and 10 bases lay between the germline ends. In nucleotides, the CDR3 is TGTGCCAGCAGCCAGTGGTTGGGAAACACTGAAGCTTTCTTT. It yields the protein CASSQWLGNTEAFF.

The chain couples TRBV29-1 to TRBJ2-1; D possibly uses TRBD1 or TRBD2 (6 bases each). The germline V gene encodes CDR1 SQVTM and CDR2 ANQGSEA. CDR3 length: 14 residues. The V end was cut by 4 bases, the J end by 7 bases, with 17 bases between. The CDR3 coding sequence is TGCAGCGTTGCGTGGGGGGCGATGGGGAATGAGCAGTTCTTC. Translation gives CSVAWGAMGNEQFF.

The chain links TRBV20-1 to TRBJ2-3, with TRBD1 matching over 7 bases. V shed 5 bases and J 1 base; nucleotides not matched to a gene: 6. Germline CDR1 reads DFQATT; CDR2 reads SNEGSKA (reference sequence). The CDR3 sequence is 14 residues long. The CDR3 sequence is CSAARQGGTDTQYF. The CDR3 coding sequence is TGCAGTGCTGCCCGACAGGGCGGCACAGATACGCAGTATTTT.

This clonotype came up many times. The chain carries TRBV7-2 and TRBJ1-6; 7 bases map to TRBD1. This CDR3 has 18 amino acids. V shed 2 bases and J 6 bases; nucleotides not matched to a gene: 13. CDR1 SGHTA and CDR2 FQGNSA come from the germline V gene. The CDR3 sequence: CASSLMGSIQGPNSPLHF. The DNA of the CDR3 is TGTGCCAGCAGCTTAATGGGTTCGATACAGGGGCCTAATTCACCCCTCCACTTT.

The chain joins TRBV9 to TRBJ1-4; D uncertain. The V end lost 1 base, the J end lost 5 bases, and 9 bases lay between the germline ends. CDR3 size: 14 residues. Germline-derived CDR1 and CDR2 are SGDLS and YYNGEE. In DNA form, the CDR3 reads TGTGCCAGCAGCGTAACCGGGGTGAATGAAAAACTGTTTTTT. It specifies CASSVTGVNEKLFF. Complete variable domain (other parts from reference TRBV9 and TRBJ1-4): DSGVTQTPKHLITATGQRVTLRCSPRSGDLSVYWYQQSLDQGLQFLIQYYNGEERAKGNILERFSAQQFPDLHSELNLSSLELGDSALYFCASSVTGVNEKLFFGSGTQLSVL.

The chain combines TRBV27 with TRBJ2-2; 10 nucleotides agree with TRBD2. Germline-derived CDR1 and CDR2 are MNHEY and SMNVEV (reference sequence). The CDR3 consists of 14 residues. V shed 2 bases, J shed 9 bases, and the junction held 3 bases outside the gene matches. CDR3 amino acids: CASSLSGGARELFF. Here the CDR3 DNA reads TGTGCCAGCAGTTTAAGCGGGGGGGCCCGGGAGCTGTTTTTT.

The chain is built from TRBV20-1 and TRBJ2-2; the match to TRBD2 covers 11 bases. The CDR3 is made up of 15 amino acids. V shed 3 bases and J 3 bases; nucleotides not matched to a gene: 3. Germline V CDR1 and CDR2: DFQATT, SNEGSKA (reference sequence). CDR3 sequence reads: CSARGTSGYTGELFF. The CDR3 nucleotides are TGCAGTGCTAGGGGGACTAGCGGTTACACCGGGGAGCTGTTTTTT.

This clonotype was counted many times. The gene calls are TRBV6-2 or TRBV6-3 and TRBJ2-3; 8 nucleotides align to TRBD1. The junction had 5 bases not matched to a gene; V was cut back by 0 bases and J by 6 bases. Germline values: CDR1 MNHEY, CDR2 SVGEGT. The CDR3 totals 15 residues. Here the CDR3 DNA reads TGTGCCAGCAGTTACTCTACAGGGGGTTCGGATACGCAGTATTTT. Protein: CASSYSTGGSDTQYF.

The sample holds many counts of this clonotype. One end of the junction varies from germline; a read error may be responsible. This chain connects TRBV7-8 to TRBJ2-2; a weak D match, TRBD2 (6 bases). The CDR3 has 14 amino acids. The germline gives CDR1 SGHVS, CDR2 FQNEAQ. For the CDR3, the DNA is TGTGCCAGCAGCCTAGCGAGATACACCGGGGAGCTGTTTTTT. Protein product: CASSLARYTGELFF.